This passage covers 28 T cell receptor beta chains from one sample sequenced in a study of T cell responses to AZD1222 COVID-19 vaccine. Generated by immunoSEQ multiplex PCR, the TCRdb table keeps only in-frame clones and is missing some. This sample has tens of thousands of clones; roughly 84% occur once, and the top ten carry around 7.3%. The input for sequencing was peripheral blood, taken on day 0 of AZD1222 vaccination. These receptors all come from an adult in good health.

This chain links TRBV3-1 (or the pseudogene TRBV3-2) with TRBJ2-2, with 10 bases identical to TRBD1. The J segment lost 7 bases and the V segment lost 4 bases, leaving 6 bases of the junction unmatched. This CDR3 region has 15 residues. Germline-derived CDR1 and CDR2 are LGHDT and YNNKEL (reference sequence). The CDR3 coding sequence is TGTGCCAGCAGCCTCCGGGACAGGGGAATCGGGGAGCTGTTTTTT. Encoded protein: CASSLRDRGIGELFF.

The V gene is TRBV5-1, the J gene TRBJ2-3; D tentatively reads TRBD1 or TRBD2 (6 bases each). Looked up from germline, CDR1 is SGHRS and CDR2 is YFSETQ. The CDR3 consists of 14 residues. V was clipped by 3 bases and J by 2 bases, with 10 bases between them. The CDR3: CASSSGALTDTQYF. The CDR3 DNA is TGCGCCAGCAGCTCGGGGGCCCTCACAGATACGCAGTATTTT.

This chain connects TRBV2 to TRBJ1-4; 12 bases agree with TRBD1. The CDR3 runs 13 residues. The junction had 3 bases not matched to a gene; V was cut back by 8 bases and J by 8 bases. The V gene's germline CDR1 is SNHLY and CDR2 FYNNEI. The DNA of the CDR3 is TGTGCCAGCGGGGACAGGGGGCGAGAAAAACTGTTTTTT. It translates to CASGDRGREKLFF.

The J gene is TRBJ2-7, the V gene TRBV13, with 13 bases matching TRBD2. V was clipped by 5 bases and J by 2 bases; unmatched bases: 3. The germline gives CDR1 PRHDT, CDR2 FYEKMQ (reference sequence). The CDR3 contains 15 residues. The DNA of the CDR3 is TGTGCCAGCAGCAGAACTAGCGGGGGGGCCTACGAGCAGTACTTC. This gives the protein CASSRTSGGAYEQYF.

In this sample, this clone turned up many times. The chain is built from TRBV27 and TRBJ1-5, with 8 bases lining up with TRBD1. J lost 7 bases, V lost 6 bases, and 8 bases had no gene match. Germline-derived CDR1 and CDR2 are MNHEY and SMNVEV (reference sequence). CDR3 size: 14 residues. The CDR3 DNA follows: TGTGCCAGCAGACCAGGGGGCGAAAGGCAGCCCCAGCATTTT. Translated, it gives CASRPGGERQPQHF.

V usage is TRBV15 and J usage is TRBJ2-3; D perhaps matches TRBD2 (5 bases). V was shortened by 5 bases and J by 6 bases, with 24 bases between the two germline ends. The germline gives CDR1 LNHNV, CDR2 YYDKDF (reference sequence). The CDR3 has 17 residues. The CDR3 here is CATSPTPGLSGWDTQYF. CDR3 bases: TGTGCCACCAGCCCCACCCCAGGACTTTCGGGTTGGGATACGCAGTATTTT.

V usage is TRBV28 and J usage is TRBJ1-5; no definite D call. The CDR3 is 12 residues long. Looked up from germline, CDR1 is MDHEN and CDR2 is SYDVKM. Deletions cut 5 bases from V and 0 bases from J, with 2 bases between. The CDR3 region has the DNA TGTGCCAGCAGTCCTAGCAATCAGCCCCAGCATTTT. Protein product: CASSPSNQPQHF.

The chain uses TRBV19 and TRBJ1-5; no clear D gene. The CDR3 consists of 11 residues. CDR1 and CDR2 from the germline V gene are LNHDA and SQIVND (reference sequence). Trimming pared 4 bases from V and 9 bases from J, leaving 7 bases between. The CDR3: CASSSELPQHF. The CDR3, as DNA: TGTGCCAGTAGTAGTGAACTGCCCCAGCATTTT.

This chain links TRBV7-2 with TRBJ2-1; 10 bases align to TRBD1. The CDR3 consists of 19 residues. Germline loops: CDR1 SGHTA, CDR2 FQGNSA. J gave up 2 bases and V 1 base, and 11 bases lay outside the gene matches. The CDR3 DNA sequence: TGTGCCAGCAGCTTAGGGACTTTTTGGACAGGGGGGACCTACAATGAGCAGTTCTTC. Translated, it gives CASSLGTFWTGGTYNEQFF.

The V call is TRBV7-2, the J call TRBJ1-1; D gene ambiguous. The germline V and J ends were trimmed by 1 base and 4 bases, with 13 bases remaining between them. The germline V gene has CDR1 SGHTA and CDR2 FQGNSA. The CDR3 length is 15 residues. The CDR3 is CASSLGGYIGTEAFF. CDR3 nucleotide sequence: TGTGCCAGCAGCTTAGGAGGCTATATCGGCACTGAAGCTTTCTTT.

The chain uses TRBV12-3 or TRBV12-4 and TRBJ1-2, with unresolved D. This CDR3 contains 13 residues. V was pared by 5 bases and J by 2 bases, with 9 bases between. The DNA for the CDR3 is TGTGCCAGCAGTCCGACCGGGAACTATGGCTACACCTTC. This encodes CASSPTGNYGYTF.

The J gene is TRBJ1-2, the V gene TRBV5-4; TRBD1 might be the D (5 bases). In germline, CDR1 is SGHNT, CDR2 YYREEE (reference sequence). The CDR3 runs 14 residues. V was clipped by 4 bases and J by 8 bases, with 18 bases between them. CDR3 DNA sequence: TGTGCCAGCAGCACCACACGCTCAGGGTACGGCTACACCTTC. This translates into CASSTTRSGYGYTF.

CDR3 nucleotide sequence: TGTGCCAGCAGCTTAGAGTCAGGGGGCGTAAACACCATATATTTT. Translating gives CASSLESGGVNTIYF. This chain uses TRBV7-2 with TRBJ1-3; 8 bases are a match to TRBD1. CDR3 length equals 15 residues. In germline, CDR1 is SGHTA, CDR2 FQGNSA. Unmatched junction bases numbered 5, after V lost 1 base and J lost 6 bases.

In the case of this clone: The same CDR3 also results from other DNA sequences found in this sample. The CDR3 coding sequence is TGTGCCAGCAGCCAAGCCTACGAGCAGTACTTC. Its translation is CASSQAYEQYF. The rearrangement links TRBV3-1 (or the pseudogene TRBV3-2) to TRBJ2-7; no clear D gene. Germline V lookup: CDR1 LGHDT, CDR2 YNNKEL (reference sequence). This CDR3 comprises 11 residues. The V and J ends lost 1 base and 2 bases respectively, with 0 bases between them.

The chain is built from TRBV21-1 and TRBJ1-6. TRBV21-1 is labeled a pseudogene. CDR3 length: 15 residues. CDR3 coding DNA: TGTGCCAGCAGCCGATGTGGTTCACGAGATTCACCCCTCCACTTT. Its protein product is CASSRCGSRDSPLHF.

The chain combines TRBV10-3 with TRBJ2-2; 7 nucleotides match TRBD2. The CDR3 covers 19 residues. V shed 0 bases, J shed 3 bases, and the junction held 13 bases outside the gene matches. In germline, CDR1 is ENHRY, CDR2 SYGVKD. The chain's CDR3 is CAISESWGGRKTHTGELFF. CDR3 DNA sequence: TGTGCCATCAGTGAGTCGTGGGGGGGACGCAAAACCCACACCGGGGAGCTGTTTTTT.

The DNA for the CDR3 is TGTGCCAGCAGCAGGATGGATACAGGGACCTACTACAATGAGCAGTTCTTC. Protein sequence: CASSRMDTGTYYNEQFF. The rearrangement uses TRBV7-9 and TRBJ2-1; tentatively, D is TRBD1 (6 bases). Trimming took 5 bases from V and 3 from J, leaving 20 bases between them. Germline CDR1 and CDR2: SEHNR and FQNEAQ (reference sequence). CDR3 size: 17 residues. The entire variable domain, with the rest obtained from reference TRBV7-9 and TRBJ2-1, is as follows: DTGVSQNPRHKITKRGQNVTFRCDPISEHNRLYWYRQTLGQGPEFLTYFQNEAQLEKSRLLSDRFSAERPKGSFSTLEIQRTEQGDSAMYLCASSRMDTGTYYNEQFFGPGTRLTVL.

This clone was observed a single time. The rearrangement links TRBV6-5 to TRBJ2-3, with D uncertain. Germline V lookup: CDR1 MNHEY, CDR2 SVGAGI. The CDR3 runs to 13 residues. V was clipped by 7 bases and J by 4 bases, with 12 bases between them. The CDR3 DNA sequence: TGTGCCAGCACTACCCCAGGCGCAGATACGCAGTATTTT. Translated, it gives CASTTPGADTQYF.

This sequence joins TRBV29-1 and TRBJ1-1; the D gene is possibly TRBD1 (5 bases). V was shortened by 3 bases and J by 3 bases, with 11 bases between the two germline ends. Germline V lookup: CDR1 SQVTM, CDR2 ANQGSEA. This CDR3 has 13 residues. CDR3 amino acids: CSVESGGDTEAFF. CDR3 DNA sequence: TGCAGCGTTGAGTCGGGAGGGGACACTGAAGCTTTCTTT.

The gene calls are TRBV7-8 and TRBJ2-7, with D possibly matching TRBD1 (5 bases). Trimming cost V 3 bases and J 5 bases, with 11 bases left between them. Germline values: CDR1 SGHVS, CDR2 FQNEAQ. This CDR3 contains 13 residues. The CDR3 DNA reads TGTGCCAGCAGCTTCAGGGTTCCCCACGAGCAGTACTTC. Its translation: CASSFRVPHEQYF.

The rearrangement joins TRBV5-6 to TRBJ2-5, with D perhaps matching TRBD2 (5 bases). V lost 1 base and J 2 bases, leaving 6 bases between the germline ends. Germline values: CDR1 SGHDT, CDR2 YYEEEE. The CDR3 sequence is 13 residues long. CDR3 in amino acids: CASSLSGQETQYF. The CDR3 bases are TGTGCCAGCAGCTTGTCGGGGCAAGAGACCCAGTACTTC.

The rearrangement uses TRBV13 and TRBJ1-1; D is unclear. This CDR3 is built from 12 residues. Germline V gene lookup returns CDR1 PRHDT and CDR2 FYEKMQ (reference sequence). With 5 bases removed from V and 0 bases from J, the gap between germline ends came to 4 bases. The CDR3 loop reads CASSGLNTEAFF. CDR3 DNA sequence: TGTGCCAGCAGCGGTTTGAACACTGAAGCTTTCTTT.

The chain carries TRBV6-5 and TRBJ2-7; a possible D gene is TRBD2 (6 bases). Per germline, CDR1 MNHEY and CDR2 SVGAGI. The CDR3 length is 13 residues. With 5 bases removed from V and 2 bases from J, the gap between germline ends came to 10 bases. In nucleotides, the CDR3 is TGTGCCAGCAGTCCCTGGGGGGCCTACGAGCAGTACTTC. Encoded protein: CASSPWGAYEQYF.

The J gene is TRBJ1-6, the V gene TRBV15, with D perhaps TRBD1 (5 bases). The CDR3 sequence is 17 residues long. Germline V gene data show CDR1 as LNHNV and CDR2 as YYDKDF (reference sequence). V lost 3 bases and J 3 bases, leaving 15 bases between the germline ends. CDR3 amino acids: CATSSRRGPIYNSPLHF. CDR3 DNA: TGTGCCACCAGCAGCCGGAGGGGCCCTATCTATAATTCACCCCTCCACTTT.

The chain carries TRBV12-3 or TRBV12-4 and TRBJ2-1; D is undetermined. The length of the CDR3 is 11 residues. V was pared by 4 bases and J by 6 bases, with 4 bases between. Written as DNA, the CDR3 is TGTGCCAGCAGTTACCTCAATGAGCAGTTCTTC. Residues: CASSYLNEQFF.

The CDR3 here is CASSQEDRDRLDTIYF. CDR3 in DNA: TGCGCCAGCAGCCAAGAAGATCGGGACAGGCTCGACACCATATATTTT. The chain has TRBV4-1 and TRBJ1-3; 8 positions match TRBD1. CDR1 is MGHRA, CDR2 YSYEKL, per germline. V lost 0 bases, J lost 8 bases, and 9 bases stayed unmatched. The CDR3 contains 16 residues.

The rearrangement links TRBV7-2 to TRBJ1-3, with D perhaps matching TRBD1 (6 bases). The CDR3 sequence is 16 residues long. Per the germline V gene, CDR1 is SGHTA and CDR2 is FQGNSA. The ends were cut back, 4 bases at V and 4 bases at J, with 17 bases in the middle. CDR3 sequence: CASSSRTDSAGNTIYF. CDR3 coding DNA: TGTGCCAGCAGCTCCCGGACAGATTCCGCCGGAAACACCATATATTTT. The variable domain in full, with the rest retrieved from reference TRBV7-2 and TRBJ1-3, is GAGVSQSPSNKVTEKGKDVELRCDPISGHTALYWYRQSLGQGLEFLIYFQGNSAPDKSGLPSDRFSAERTGGSVSTLTIQRTQQEDSAVYLCASSSRTDSAGNTIYFGEGSWLTVV.

J is TRBJ2-7 and V is TRBV27; a possible D gene is TRBD2 (6 bases). Germline assignment: CDR1 MNHEY and CDR2 SMNVEV (reference sequence). The CDR3 is made up of 15 amino acids. The V end lost 5 bases, the J end lost 7 bases, and 21 bases lay between the germline ends. CDR3 amino acids: CASSITGTGVGEQYF. The CDR3 DNA sequence: TGTGCCAGCAGTATCACCGGGACTGGGGTGGGAGAGCAGTACTTC.